Listed below are T cell receptor beta chains from one sample, sequenced in a study of shared clonotypes between healthy human individuals. Profiled with immunoSEQ multiplex PCR; TCRdb holds only in-frame clones, not every one. In the table there are hundreds of thousands of clones, around 92% of which are singletons. Sequenced: naive CD8+ T cells sorted from blood. These TCRs come from a man aged 25 to 45 in good health. The CDR3 runs from the conserved cysteine through the conserved F or W. Fields, in order: D gene, J gene, V gene, clone size, CDR3 DNA, CDR3 protein. A D gene is named only where the DNA matches it firmly. Only part of the rows carry a size: once, few, many, or a class if the clone is expanded.

.,TRBJ2-1,TRBV9,.,TGTGCCAGCAGCGTAGCGGCGGGAGAGCAGTTCTTC,CASSVAAGEQFF
.,TRBJ1-3,TRBV27,.,TGTGCCAGCAGTTTACGGGCGAGGGCTGGAAACACCATATATTTT,CASSLRARAGNTIYF
.,TRBJ2-7,TRBV9,.,TGTGCCAGCAGCGTAGGAGGCGACTCCTACGAGCAGTACTTC,CASSVGGDSYEQYF
.,TRBJ2-6,TRBV7-8,.,TGTGCCAGCAGCTTAGGCAATCCCCATCCCCTCTCTGGGGCCAACGTCCTGACTTTC,CASSLGNPHPLSGANVLTF
TRBD1,TRBJ1-2,TRBV6-1,.,TGTGCCAGCAGTGATTTACCGGGACAGTCTTATGGCTACACCTTC,CASSDLPGQSYGYTF
TRBD1,TRBJ2-1,TRBV18,.,TGTGCCAGCTCACCGGGCAGGGGGTACGAGCAGTTCTTC,CASSPGRGYEQFF
TRBD2,TRBJ2-1,TRBV7-9,.,TGTGCCAGCACCCGGGGGACTAGTCTCCATGAGCAGTTCTTC,CASTRGTSLHEQFF
.,TRBJ2-2,TRBV30,.,TGTGCCTGGAGTGTACTGCCCTACGGGGAGCTGTTTTTT,CAWSVLPYGELFF
.,TRBJ1-1,TRBV29-1,.,TGCAGCGTAATAGGGGTGGACACTGAAGCTTTCTTT,CSVIGVDTEAFF
.,TRBJ2-2,TRBV2,.,TGTGCCAGCACCTCACCGTTACGGGACCCAAACACCGGGGAGCTGTTTTTT,CASTSPLRDPNTGELFF
.,TRBJ2-7,TRBV19,.,TGTGCCAGTAGTATAGCTCAGGGGACCTACGAGCAGTACTTC,CASSIAQGTYEQYF
TRBD2,TRBJ2-1,TRBV7-3,.,TGTGCCAGCGTTAACCCGGGGGGGTTACTAGCGGGAGGTTTTAACAATGAGCAGTTCTTC,CASVNPGGLLAGGFNNEQFF
TRBD1,TRBJ1-5,TRBV7-8,.,TGTGCCAGCAGCTTAGTGGGGACAGGGGGGAAAAATCAGCCCCAGCATTTT,CASSLVGTGGKNQPQHF
.,TRBJ1-5,TRBV12-2,.,TGTGCAAGTCGCTTCGGACGGGACAGGGTTTTTGCGAGCCCCTATAGCAATCAGCCCCAGCATTTT,CASRFGRDRVFASPYSNQPQHF
TRBD1,TRBJ1-5,TRBV13,.,TGTGCCAGCAGCTTAGGCCCCTCCACAGGGGAGCTGGATCAGCCCCAGCATTTT,CASSLGPSTGELDQPQHF
TRBD1,TRBJ1-2,TRBV4-1,.,TGCGCCAGCAGCCAACTGGGACAGGAGAGATATAATGCCTATGGCTACACCTTC,CASSQLGQERYNAYGYTF
TRBD2,TRBJ2-1,TRBV9,.,TGTGCCAGCAGCCCAGCCGGGACTATACTGTTCTTC,CASSPAGTILFF
.,TRBJ2-5,TRBV29-1,once,TGCAGCGTGGTGGCGGTTAATCAAGAGACCCAGTACTTC,CSVVAVNQETQYF
.,TRBJ2-7,TRBV15,.,TGTGCCACCAGCAGCAACCGGGTCACCTACGAGCAGTACTTC,CATSSNRVTYEQYF
.,TRBJ1-1,TRBV27,once,TGTGCCAGCAGTTTTGGGGATCCGGGGAACACTGAAGCTTTCTTT,CASSFGDPGNTEAFF
.,TRBJ1-5,TRBV28,few,TGTGCCAGCAGTTTCTCCAGAGATAGCAATCAGCCCCAGCATTTT,CASSFSRDSNQPQHF
.,TRBJ1-2,TRBV28,.,TGTGCCAGCAGTCCGGACAGTGGCTACACCTTC,CASSPDSGYTF
.,TRBJ2-1,TRBV30,.,TGTGCCTGGACTACCTACAATGAGCAGTTCTTC,CAWTTYNEQFF
TRBD1,TRBJ1-5,TRBV14,.,TGTGCCAGCAGCCCAAGCACGGGACAGGGAGGGGTAATGGGTCAGCCCCAGCATTTT,CASSPSTGQGGVMGQPQHF
TRBD1,TRBJ1-2,TRBV4-2,.,TGTGCCAGCAGCCAAGATCCGGACCCAACCGGGACAGGGGGGAAAGCTAACTATGGCTACACCTTC,CASSQDPDPTGTGGKANYGYTF
.,TRBJ2-1,TRBV29-1,.,TGCAGCCTCGGGGGAGCAACCTACAATGAGCAGTTCTTC,CSLGGATYNEQFF
TRBD1,TRBJ2-3,TRBV4-2,.,TGTGCCAGCAGCTTAGGACAGGGGGCAGATACGCAGTATTTT,CASSLGQGADTQYF
TRBD2,TRBJ2-5,TRBV11-2,.,TGTGCCAGCAGCTCCCCGACTAGCGGGGTACTCCAAGAGACCCAGTACTTC,CASSSPTSGVLQETQYF
.,TRBJ2-5,TRBV7-9,.,TGTGCCAGCAGCCCCGACAGACAAGAGACCCAGTACTTC,CASSPDRQETQYF
.,TRBJ2-1,TRBV28,.,TGTGCCAGCAGTTACCCCCCGCTGGCGGGAAGGATCGATGAGCAGTTCTTC,CASSYPPLAGRIDEQFF
.,TRBJ2-2,TRBV7-3,.,TGTGCCAGCAGCTTATTAGGGGGGAGCACCGGGGAGCTGTTTTTT,CASSLLGGSTGELFF
.,TRBJ2-7,TRBV29-1,.,TGCAGCGTTGGGACCCTGAAAGAGCAGTACTTC,CSVGTLKEQYF
TRBD2,TRBJ2-7,TRBV5-4,.,TGTGCCAGCAGCGCTTGGACTAGCGTCTACGAGCAGTACTTC,CASSAWTSVYEQYF
TRBD1,TRBJ1-2,TRBV6-5,.,TGTGCCAGCAGTTACTCCGACAGGGGATTCTATGGCTACACCTTC,CASSYSDRGFYGYTF
.,TRBJ1-1,TRBV30,.,TGTGCCTGGGCGGAATATGAAGCTTTCTTT,CAWAEYEAFF
TRBD2,TRBJ2-7,TRBV15,.,TGTGCCACCAGCAGAGTATTAGCGGGAGCTAACTACGAGCAGTACTTC,CATSRVLAGANYEQYF
.,TRBJ2-2,TRBV30,.,TGTGCCTGGAGTGGTTCTACCACCGGGGAGCTGTTTTTT,CAWSGSTTGELFF
.,TRBJ2-1,TRBV4-3,.,TGCGCCAGCAGCCCCGACTCGAATGAGCAGTTCTTC,CASSPDSNEQFF
.,TRBJ1-3,TRBV6-1,.,TGTGCCAGCACCCTATCGGGGACGTATGGAAACACCATATATTTT,CASTLSGTYGNTIYF
TRBD2,TRBJ2-1,TRBV11-3,.,TGTGCCAGCAGTCCACCGACTAGCGGGAGGGCTAATGAGCAGTTCTTC,CASSPPTSGRANEQFF
TRBD2,TRBJ2-1,TRBV6-4,few,TGTGCCAGCAGTCTCCTAGCGGGAGTAGGTGAGCAGTTCTTC,CASSLLAGVGEQFF
.,TRBJ2-6,TRBV19,few,TGTGCCAGTAGTATCGACCGGGACGGTGCCAGGAACGTCCTGACTTTC,CASSIDRDGARNVLTF
TRBD2,TRBJ2-1,TRBV11-2,.,TGTGCCAGCAGCCGGCGGGGGAGCTCCTACAATGAGCAGTTCTTC,CASSRRGSSYNEQFF
.,TRBJ2-5,TRBV9,.,TGTGCCAGCAGCGTAGGGGGAGCGACACAAGAGACCCAGTACTTC,CASSVGGATQETQYF
.,TRBJ2-1,TRBV7-9,.,TGTGCCAGCAGCTTAGCGGGAAGCTACAATGAGCAGTTCTTC,CASSLAGSYNEQFF
.,TRBJ2-2,TRBV27,.,TGTGCCAGCAGTTATCTTTTACAACCCACCGGGGAGCTGTTTTTT,CASSYLLQPTGELFF
TRBD2,TRBJ2-7,TRBV2,.,TGTGCCAGCAGTGGGACTAGCGGTTCCTACGAGCAGTACTTC,CASSGTSGSYEQYF